The entry below gives a single T cell receptor (beta chain) sequence along with its context. These data belong to a study of pediatric ulcerative colitis. During colonoscopy, one to two rectal pinch biopsies were collected. Using immunoSEQ multiplex PCR, the repertoire was profiled, and TCRdb retains in-frame clones only, with some absent. The table lists about 35,000 clones, 80% to 90% of them singletons. The CDR3 is 13 amino acids. Germline V gives CDR1 SEHNR, CDR2 FQNEAQ (reference sequence). Trimming at V came to 4 bases and at J to 4 bases, leaving 3 bases not matched to a gene. The source is a boy aged 5-17 years with mild ulcerative colitis. The chain employs TRBV7-9 and TRBJ1-1; 7 nucleotides line up with TRBD1. The sample taken for sequencing was gut tissue. The DNA of the CDR3 is TGTGCCAGCAGCTCCCAGGGGGGCACTGAAGCTTTCTTT. This translates into CASSSQGGTEAFF.